Sequencing of this T cell receptor (beta chain) was carried out in a study of shared clonotypes between healthy human individuals (dated by TCRdb to 2020 to 2021). Turning to the overall study: Two women and a few men aged 18 to 49 years were included in the cohort. Different laboratories and diverse techniques were used to prepare libraries and sequence TCR repertoires, to increase sequencing depth and limit assay-specific biases. Each donor's leukapheresis produced roughly between about 0.85 and 10 billion PBMCs. The study deeply sequenced blood TCR repertoires of five healthy adults to estimate repertoire size and the extent of clonotype sharing between individuals. Per donor, three plates each were used for CD4 naive and CD4 memory, two for CD8 naive, and one for CD8 memory. Points the paper makes about the study in general: Around 5.4% of naive CD4, more than 3% of naive CD8, roughly 2.4% of memory CD4, and less than 0.45% of memory CD8 clonotypes were shared across several donors. Because the study included only a small number of donors, the genetic and exposure-history diversity represented was limited. Based on pairwise subsampling, the degree of clonotype sharing among donors was expected to be affected by sequencing depth. Incomplete sequencing was indicated by rarefaction of sorted-subset datasets, despite the large sequencing depth. Naive subsets generally had larger estimated clonotype richness than memory subsets did. Compared with non-shared clonotypes, the clonotypes found in all four sorted-subset donors had higher generation probabilities. Only blood was sampled, and tissue TCR repertoires likely differ from those in blood.

V and J lose 2 bases and 0 bases, and a span of 8 bases separates them. Looking up the germline V gene yields CDR1 SGHDN and CDR2 FVKESK. Including the terminal cysteine and phenylalanine, the CDR3 comprises 14 residues. The CDR3 DNA has 42 bases and is translated from base 1. A note on this clone: It lacks a known antigen. Base qualities are missing; no much larger clone stands one base away.

Using the deep immunoSEQ assay, TCR CDR3 regions were amplified from genomic DNA by multiplex PCR. Genomic DNA extracted from each cell subset was distributed evenly over all wells of several immunoSEQ 96-well plates, and each plate served as one replicate. For sorted subsets, each replicate PCR was loaded with roughly 0.2 ug genomic DNA, equivalent to approximately 27,000 T cell genomes. Purified libraries were quantified with a Qubit 3.0 fluorometer, sized on a Bioanalyzer 2100, and re-quantified with the KAPA Library Quantification kit. A separate single-read 150-cycle Illumina NextSeq 550 flow cell was used to sequence each immunoSEQ 96-well plate. In the paper's pipeline: Because the immunoSEQ output included only junctional sequences and no quality scores, the filtering could not be the same as the filtering used for full-length reads. Sequences were annotated with PyIR, a Python wrapper for IgBLAST v1.9, and V/J genes and CDR3 were assigned using IMGT germline references. Reads with weak V/J assignments (E-value above 1e-6), missing CDR3, stop codons, out-of-frame junctions, or ambiguous translated residues were removed. V3J clonotypes were defined as sequences sharing the same inferred V gene, J gene, and CDR3 amino acid sequence. The percentage overlap between two repertoires was calculated by dividing the number of shared unique clonotypes by the size of the smaller repertoire. Repertoire richness was assessed with RTK rarefaction, the Chao1 estimator, and Recon v2.1 estimates of unobserved clonotypes. For all TCRbeta clonotypes obtained by the gDNA method from a few donors, generation probabilities were computed with OLGA. TCRdb carries this immuneACCESS record with in-frame sequences only. Its versions omit some clonotypes, under half of them owing to an unresolved V gene in the studies checked, with the rest unexplained. V, J and clone size are taken as reported in that table, and D and trimming were inferred from the DNA itself. The sample table contains under 650,000 clones; only one count was recorded for about 96% of them. Approximately 0.062% of the sample belongs to the ten largest clones.

Donors were healthy HIV-negative adults with no recently reported acute infections or vaccinations. Only Caucasian adults living in Nashville, Tennessee, USA were represented among the donors. CD4+ T cells were enriched through magnetic negative selection, after which naive cells were positively selected on CD45RA and the remaining negative fraction served as the memory subset. Blood was collected by leukapheresis, and PBMCs were isolated by Ficoll-Histopaque density gradient centrifugation and then cryopreserved in liquid nitrogen vapor phase. Analytical flow cytometry was used to check the purity and quantity of every magnetically sorted T cell population. Each sorted fraction had its genomic DNA isolated and then quantified by UV absorbance on a Nanodrop 2000c.

This chain is built from TRBV14 and TRBJ2-7; the D gene cannot be resolved reliably. The sequencing sample was made of naive CD4+ T cells sorted from blood. The sample's cell subset or site label, decoded: CD45RA+ positively selected. This receptor was identified in a woman in her 30s in good health. The base sequence is TGTGCCAGCAGCCAATCTCCTACCTCCTACGAGCAGTACTTC. Translated, it reads CASSQSPTSYEQYF.